The clone carrying this TCR beta chain was seen once. Its antigen is unknown. The data originate from a study of cytomegalovirus exposure and HLA in healthy donors. From germline, CDR1 is SGHAT and CDR2 FQNNGV. The CDR3 sequence is 18 residues long. The V gene end was trimmed by 7 bases and the J gene end by 0 bases; junction bases not matched to a gene: 7. Study-wide results and caveats: Donor immune exposure was known only as CMV serostatus.

60 Vbeta and 13 Jbeta primers were used in PCR. The method was immunoSEQ multiplex PCR; TCRdb's version includes in-frame clones alone and lacks a portion of them. The sample gives about 140,000 clones, 60% to 85% of which show up once; over 6.5% is in the top ten. It was healthy bone marrow donors who served as donors. The sequenced material came from PBMCs. The TCR was taken from a man aged 40-50 years in good health and CMV-seropositive. This rearrangement joins TRBV11-2 to TRBJ2-2; 14 bases are a match to TRBD2. CDR3 bases: TGTGCCAGCACCTCGGGACTAGCGGGGGCCGCGAACACCGGGGAGCTGTTTTTT. It encodes CASTSGLAGAANTGELFF.